The source of this T cell receptor (beta chain) is a study of response to subunit inactivated influenza vaccine. Looked up from germline, CDR1 is SGHRS and CDR2 is YFSETQ. The CDR3 is made up of 13 amino acids. About this clonotype itself: A junction boundary mismatches the germline segment, possibly from a read error.

TCRdb re-called the RT-PCR reads through MiXCR, storing one row per CDR3 protein. The table lists around 470,000 distinct CDR3 sequences, less than 7.5% of them singletons. J is TRBJ1-6 and V is TRBV5-1; no clear D gene. The receptor was derived from a man aged 45-69 years who received an inactivated influenza vaccine. The sequencing used PBMCs from blood, collected 23 months after vaccination. The CDR3 nucleotides read TGCGCCAGCAGGTTGGCAGATAATTCACCCCTCCACTTT. Translated, it gives CASRLADNSPLHF.